A single T cell receptor beta chain is shown here with its context. The assay was immunoSEQ multiplex PCR, and TCRdb's table has in-frame clones only and misses some. The table lists under 250,000 clones, 87% of them singletons. CDR1 and CDR2 from the germline V gene are MDHEN and SYDVKM. The CDR3 extends over 15 amino acids. Trimming removed 1 base from V and 4 bases from J; junction bases left unmatched: 6. The data were obtained in a study of blood T cell repertoires in COVID-19. Background on the study: Samples of COVID-19 (acute and convalescent) were obtained from the United States, Italy and Spain.

Sequencing was performed on peripheral blood. This clonotype was obtained from a man aged 18 to 29 with active or convalescent COVID-19. The J gene is TRBJ1-1, the V gene TRBV28, with 7 nucleotides matching TRBD1. Here the CDR3 DNA reads TGTGCCAGCAGTTTATCAGGGACAGAAATCACTGAAGCTTTCTTT. Protein product: CASSLSGTEITEAFF.